The 13 T cell receptor beta chains below were found in one sample sequenced in a study of control samples from healthy donors and cancer patients. Sequenced by immunoSEQ multiplex PCR; TCRdb stores in-frame clones only, minus some. The table lists approximately 59,000 clones, around 87% of them singletons. The sequenced material came from PBMCs. Receptor source: a woman in her sixties or seventies with lung cancer.

The chain employs TRBV5-1 and TRBJ2-4; D may be TRBD1 (6 bases). Trimming shortened V by 6 bases and J by 0 bases, and 16 bases separated the two germline ends. There are 16 residues in the CDR3. The germline CDR1 and CDR2 sequences are SGHRS and YFSETQ. This chain's CDR3 is CASNSGAPLAKNIQYF. In nucleotides, the CDR3 is TGCGCCAGCAACTCAGGGGCCCCTCTAGCCAAAAACATTCAGTACTTC.

The rearrangement joins TRBV11-2 to TRBJ2-1; D is ambiguous. With 0 bases removed from V and 7 bases from J, the gap between germline ends came to 7 bases. Per germline, CDR1 SGHAT and CDR2 FQNNGV. The CDR3 is made up of 13 amino acids. In DNA form, the CDR3 reads TGTGCCAGCAGCTTAGAGTCTGTGAATGAGCAGTTCTTC. Translated, it gives CASSLESVNEQFF.

The genes are TRBV15 and TRBJ2-7; D remains unclear. The ends were cut back, 0 bases at V and 7 bases at J, with 10 bases in the middle. CDR3 length equals 13 residues. The germline V gene has CDR1 LNHNV and CDR2 YYDKDF (reference sequence). The CDR3 loop is CATSRDRVGEQYF. CDR3 bases: TGTGCCACCAGCAGAGACAGAGTAGGGGAGCAGTACTTC.

A single count supports this clone. This chain connects TRBV15 to TRBJ2-7, with 10 bases matching TRBD1. Looked up from germline, CDR1 is LNHNV and CDR2 is YYDKDF (reference sequence). The CDR3 loop spans 14 amino acids. Trimming at V came to 3 bases and at J to 7 bases, leaving 6 bases not matched to a gene. CDR3 bases: TGTGCCACCAGCAGTGACAGGGGGCTGGGGGAGCAGTACTTC. Amino acids: CATSSDRGLGEQYF.

The chain joins TRBV10-3 to TRBJ1-1, with a tentative D call TRBD1 (6 bases). V dropped 5 bases and J dropped 5 bases, with 12 bases sitting between them. CDR1 and CDR2 (germline): ENHRY, SYGVKD. This CDR3 has 13 amino acids. CDR3 nucleotide sequence: TGTGCCATCAGTCGGGACATATCTACTGAAGCTTTCTTT. Translation: CAISRDISTEAFF.

The chain combines TRBV3-1 (or the pseudogene TRBV3-2) with TRBJ2-2; tentative D call: TRBD2 (6 bases). The V end lost 3 bases, the J end lost 11 bases, and 10 bases lay between the germline ends. Germline V CDR1 and CDR2: LGHDT, YNNKEL (reference sequence). The CDR3 has 12 amino acids. The CDR3 nucleotides read TGTGCCAGCAGCCACGGGGGTCTAGAGCTGTTTTTT. Its protein product is CASSHGGLELFF.

The CDR3 here is CASSARSTDTQYF. DNA of the CDR3: TGTGCCAGCAGTGCTCGGAGCACAGATACGCAGTATTTT. The gene calls are TRBV2 and TRBJ2-3; D gene uncertain. V was pared by 4 bases and J by 0 bases, with 5 bases between. This CDR3 comprises 13 residues. CDR1 SNHLY and CDR2 FYNNEI come from the germline V gene.

In its sample, this clone was seen once. The junction shows a germline mismatch at one end, possibly a read error. The chain combines TRBV7-7 with TRBJ2-2, with 7 bases aligning to TRBD1. The CDR3 loop spans 15 amino acids. The germline gives CDR1 SSHAT, CDR2 FNYEAQ (reference sequence). Here the CDR3 reads CASSPPGQGAGELFF. Written as DNA, the CDR3 is TGTGCTAGCAGCCCCCCAGGCCAGGGGGCCGGGGAGCTGTTTTTT.

The CDR3 nucleotides read TGCAGTGCCGTCCCCTTTAACGAGCAGTACTTC. Protein sequence: CSAVPFNEQYF. The rearrangement uses TRBV20-1 and TRBJ2-7; D is unresolved. CDR3 size: 11 residues. V gave up 6 bases and J gave up 5 bases, with 11 bases separating them. CDR1 is DFQATT, CDR2 SNEGSKA, per germline (reference sequence).

V gene TRBV6-1 combines with J gene TRBJ1-2, with a tentative D call TRBD1 (5 bases). This CDR3 has 16 residues. The V end lost 0 bases, the J end lost 4 bases, and 15 bases lay between the germline ends. Germline CDR1 reads MNHNS; CDR2 reads SASEGT. The CDR3 protein is CASSEAPGRRGYGYTF. CDR3 in DNA: TGTGCCAGCAGTGAAGCCCCAGGGCGAAGGGGCTATGGCTACACCTTC.

The chain recombines TRBV3-1 (or the pseudogene TRBV3-2) with TRBJ1-1, with TRBD1 as a possible D gene (5 bases). The CDR3 runs to 15 residues. V was trimmed by 1 base and J by 0 bases, leaving 9 bases between them. Germline V gene lookup returns CDR1 LGHDT and CDR2 YNNKEL (reference sequence). The CDR3 protein is CASSQVGRMNTEAFF. CDR3 bases: TGTGCCAGCAGCCAAGTGGGACGTATGAACACTGAAGCTTTCTTT.

The gene calls are TRBV5-1 and TRBJ2-5, with D unresolved. Per the germline V gene, CDR1 is SGHRS and CDR2 is YFSETQ. This CDR3 spans 15 amino acids. V gave up 0 bases and J gave up 5 bases, with 14 bases separating them. This CDR3 is CASSLEVASGETQYF. The CDR3 DNA reads as TGCGCCAGCAGCTTGGAGGTGGCTAGTGGGGAGACCCAGTACTTC. The whole variable domain, filled in from reference TRBV5-1 and TRBJ2-5, reads KAGVTQTPRYLIKTRGQQVTLSCSPISGHRSVSWYQQTPGQGLQFLFEYFSETQRNKGNFPGRFSGRQFSNSRSEMNVSTLELGDSALYLCASSLEVASGETQYFGPGTRLLVL.

CDR3 nucleotide sequence: TGCGCCAGCAGCCCCCACGGGGGGCCTCTGAATACAGATACGCAGTATTTT. It codes for CASSPHGGPLNTDTQYF. The chain recombines TRBV5-1 with TRBJ2-3; D is perhaps TRBD2 (7 bases). This CDR3 comprises 17 residues. Germline loops: CDR1 SGHRS, CDR2 YFSETQ. V shed 4 bases and J shed 3 bases, with 21 bases lying between them.